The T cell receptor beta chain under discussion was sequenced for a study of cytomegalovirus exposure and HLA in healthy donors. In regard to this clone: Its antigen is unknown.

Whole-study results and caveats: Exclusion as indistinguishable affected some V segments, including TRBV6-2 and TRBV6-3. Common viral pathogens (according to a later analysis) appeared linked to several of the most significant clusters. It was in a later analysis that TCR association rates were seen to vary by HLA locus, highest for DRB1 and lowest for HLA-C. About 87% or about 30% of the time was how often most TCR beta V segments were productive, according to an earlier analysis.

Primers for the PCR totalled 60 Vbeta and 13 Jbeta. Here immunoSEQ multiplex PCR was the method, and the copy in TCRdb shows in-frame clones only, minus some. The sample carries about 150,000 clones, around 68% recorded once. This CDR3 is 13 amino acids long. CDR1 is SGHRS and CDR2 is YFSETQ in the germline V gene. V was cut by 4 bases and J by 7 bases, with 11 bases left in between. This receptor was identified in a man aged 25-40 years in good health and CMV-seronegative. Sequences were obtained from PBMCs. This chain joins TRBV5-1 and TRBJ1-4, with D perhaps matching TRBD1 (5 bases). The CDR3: CASSIRQFEKLFF. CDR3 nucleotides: TGCGCCAGCAGCATAAGACAGTTTGAAAAACTGTTTTTT.